This T cell receptor beta chain was obtained from a study of T cell changes during pregnancy in multiple sclerosis. CDR1 and CDR2 from the germline V gene are SEHNR and FQNEAQ (reference sequence). The CDR3 length is 15 residues. V was cut by 1 base and J by 4 bases, with 14 bases left in between. The protocol was immunoSEQ multiplex PCR, while the TCRdb copy is restricted to in-frame clones and leaves out a portion. The table lists about 51,000 clones, roughly 92% of them singletons. The sample in question was CD4+ T cells from peripheral blood mononuclear cells, obtained in the third trimester of pregnancy. The TCR originated in a female donor with multiple sclerosis, enrolled in a pregnancy study. The chain recombines TRBV7-9 with TRBJ2-7; perhaps TRBD1 as D (6 bases). The CDR3 nucleotides are TGTGCCAGCAGCTTAGATGGGGGCCCTCGTTACGAGCAGTACTTC. Protein product: CASSLDGGPRYEQYF. The variable domain in full, completed from reference TRBV7-9 and TRBJ2-7, reads DTGVSQNPRHKITKRGQNVTFRCDPISEHNRLYWYRQTLGQGPEFLTYFQNEAQLEKSRLLSDRFSAERPKGSFSTLEIQRTEQGDSAMYLCASSLDGGPRYEQYFGPGTRLTVT.